These T cell receptor beta chains were read from a single sample in a study of graft-versus-host responses after intestinal transplantation. Which antigens these TCRs recognize remains unknown. The method was immunoSEQ multiplex PCR; TCRdb's version includes in-frame clones alone and lacks a portion of them. The sample gives some 35,000 clones, around 94% of which show up once; over 0.2% is in the top ten. The sequences come from unstimulated CD4+ T cells sorted from spleen or lymph node cells, collected before transplant. The source of these receptors is a human donor who was the organ donor for an intestinal transplant. Both conserved end residues are part of each CDR3. A D gene is named only where the DNA matches it firmly. Not all rows give a size; the values are once, few, many and, for expanded clones, a class.

abundance	v_gene	d_gene	j_gene	CDR3nt	CDR3aa
.	TRBV6-6	.	TRBJ2-2	TGTGCCAGCAGCCAACTCGGGGGGAACACCGGGGAGCTGTTTTTT	CASSQLGGNTGELFF
.	TRBV30	TRBD1	TRBJ1-2	TGTGCCTTTTTCCGGACAGGGAGCTATGGCTACACCTTC	CAFFRTGSYGYTF
.	TRBV28	.	TRBJ1-1	TGTGCCAGCAGTACCCCAACAGGTGTAGGGACTGAAGCTTTCTTT	CASSTPTGVGTEAFF
once	TRBV10-3	TRBD2	TRBJ2-5	TGTGCCATCAGTGAGTCAGCGGGGGGGCCAGAGACCCAGTACTTC	CAISESAGGPETQYF
.	TRBV6-6	.	TRBJ2-6	TGTGCCAGCAGTTATTCGACGTCTGGGGCCAACGTCCTGACTTTC	CASSYSTSGANVLTF
.	TRBV7-2	.	TRBJ2-7	TGTGCCAGCAGCTTAGCGCGTCTTGGGATGGCGTCCTACGAGCAGTACTTC	CASSLARLGMASYEQYF
.	TRBV7-8	.	TRBJ2-3	TGTGCCAGCAGCTTAGTTCTGGGGTCGGGGGATACGCAGTATTTT	CASSLVLGSGDTQYF
.	TRBV29-1	.	TRBJ2-5	TGCAGCGTTGCCGCTGAAACAGGTTCCCGGACCCAGTACTTC	CSVAAETGSRTQYF
.	TRBV4-1	.	TRBJ1-5	TGCGCCAGCAGCCAAGTTCCGCCAGGACAGCCCCAGCATTTT	CASSQVPPGQPQHF
.	TRBV19	TRBD1	TRBJ2-7	TGTGCCAGTAGCAGACAGGGGAGAGTCTACGAGCAGTACTTC	CASSRQGRVYEQYF
few	TRBV5-1	TRBD2	TRBJ2-3	TGCGCCAGCAGCTTGGGGCGGGGGGGCAGCACAGATACGCAGTATTTT	CASSLGRGGSTDTQYF
.	TRBV7-6	.	TRBJ2-1	TGTGCCAGCAGCTCGACTCCGTACAATGAGCAGTTCTTC	CASSSTPYNEQFF
.	TRBV5-8	.	TRBJ1-1	TGTGCCAGCAGCTTACCGGGAGTTGGACGGTCGAACACTGAAGCTTTCTTT	CASSLPGVGRSNTEAFF
.	TRBV19	TRBD1	TRBJ1-2	TGTGCCAGTAGTAGAACCACAGGGGCCCTGGGCTATGGCTACACCTTC	CASSRTTGALGYGYTF
.	TRBV19	TRBD1	TRBJ1-6	TGTGCCAGTAGTATTTGGGACAGGGCACGGAATTCACCCCTCCACTTT	CASSIWDRARNSPLHF
.	TRBV19	.	TRBJ1-5	TGTGCCAGTAGTATAGAGAGGGGGGGGGTCGTTAGCAATCAGCCCCAGCATTTT	CASSIERGGVVSNQPQHF
.	TRBV18	.	TRBJ1-1	TGTGCCAGCTCACGGGGAGTAGACACTGAAGCTTTCTTT	CASSRGVDTEAFF
.	TRBV5-4	TRBD2	TRBJ2-7	TGTGCCAGCAGCTCCCGCTCACTAGCGGGGTCTTCAGGCGAGCAGTACTTC	CASSSRSLAGSSGEQYF
.	TRBV30	.	TRBJ2-7	TGTGCCTGGAGTGTTTCCCAGAACTACGAGCAGTACTTC	CAWSVSQNYEQYF
.	TRBV6-6	.	TRBJ1-1	TGTGCCAGCAGTTACAGATTTTTGAACACTGAAGCTTTCTTT	CASSYRFLNTEAFF
.	TRBV7-8	.	TRBJ2-2	TGTGCCAGCAGCTTAGTCTCCCTAGCGACCGGGGAGCTGTTTTTT	CASSLVSLATGELFF
once	TRBV2	TRBD1	TRBJ1-5	TGTGCCAGCGGGACAGAGAACAATCAGCCCCAGCATTTT	CASGTENNQPQHF
.	TRBV18	.	TRBJ1-1	TGTGCCAGCTCCGCCGGGACTAACACTGAAGCTTTCTTT	CASSAGTNTEAFF
.	TRBV7-9	.	TRBJ1-1	TGTGCCAGCAGCTTAGGGGGGGTCTGGGGCGCTTTGGACACTGAAGCTTTCTTT	CASSLGGVWGALDTEAFF
once	TRBV4-1	.	TRBJ2-5	TGCGCCAGCAGCCAAGGACAGGGACTGGAGACCCAGTACTTC	CASSQGQGLETQYF
.	TRBV5-1	TRBD2	TRBJ2-1	TGCGCCAGCAGCTTTCTAGCGGGGGAATTCTACAATGAGCAGTTCTTC	CASSFLAGEFYNEQFF
.	TRBV7-8	TRBD1	TRBJ1-1	TGTGCCAGCAGCGCCAATTTCAGGGGGATGAACACTGAAGCTTTCTTT	CASSANFRGMNTEAFF
.	TRBV7-6	TRBD1	TRBJ1-2	TGTGCCAGCAGAACCGACAGGGTCCAGAACTATGGCTACACCTTC	CASRTDRVQNYGYTF
.	TRBV28	.	TRBJ1-1	TGTGCCAGCAGTTTCATTTCGGTGAAGGTAGCTTTCTTT	CASSFISVKVAFF
.	TRBV13	TRBD2	TRBJ2-7	TGTGCCAGCAGAAAAGCGGGGGGCCCCTACGAGCAGTACTTC	CASRKAGGPYEQYF
.	TRBV5-6	.	TRBJ1-1	TGTGCCAGCAGCTTGGGGGGCGCATACGCTTTCTTT	CASSLGGAYAFF
.	TRBV30	TRBD2	TRBJ2-5	TGTGCCTGGACCCGTGGGCTGGGAGGGGAGGCCCAGTACTTC	CAWTRGLGGEAQYF
.	TRBV7-2	.	TRBJ2-2	TGTGCCAGCAGCTTAGCGGACCCACAGATCACCGGGGAGCTGTTTTTT	CASSLADPQITGELFF
.	TRBV4-1	.	TRBJ1-5	TGCGCCAGCAGCCAGGGGTCCAATCAGCCCCAGCATTTT	CASSQGSNQPQHF
.	TRBV9	.	TRBJ2-7	TGTGCCAGGACGCTAGTCCGGGGCCGCCGGTCCTACGAGCAGTACTTC	CARTLVRGRRSYEQYF
.	TRBV6-5	.	TRBJ2-4	TGTGCCAGCAGGGATAATTTGATGCAGAACATTCAGTACTTC	CASRDNLMQNIQYF
.	TRBV21-1	.	TRBJ2-1	TGTGCCAGCAGCAAAACTAGCGGGGGGGCCAATGAGCAGTTCTTC	CASSKTSGGANEQFF
.	TRBV7-2	TRBD1	TRBJ1-3	TGTGCCAGCAGCTTACGGACAGGGCCTGGAAACACCATATATTTT	CASSLRTGPGNTIYF
once	TRBV30	TRBD1	TRBJ1-3	TGTGCCTGCTCGACAGGGGCAGGAAACACCATATATTTT	CACSTGAGNTIYF
once	TRBV11-3	TRBD1	TRBJ1-5	TGTGCCAGCAGCGGACAGGGGGAATATAGCAATCAGCCCCAGCATTTT	CASSGQGEYSNQPQHF
.	TRBV13	TRBD2	TRBJ2-2	TGTGCCAGCAGCAAGAAACGGCAGCGGGGGGCCGCGAACACCGGGGAGCTGTTTTTT	CASSKKRQRGAANTGELFF
.	TRBV5-8	.	TRBJ2-5	TGTGCCAGCAGCTGGGATCGGGGGTTTGGTTTGCCGGAGACCCAGTACTTC	CASSWDRGFGLPETQYF
.	TRBV4-3	.	TRBJ1-1	TGCGCCAGCAGCCAAGAATGGACGAACACTGAAGCTTTCTTT	CASSQEWTNTEAFF
.	TRBV2	.	TRBJ1-1	TGTGCCAGCAGTGGAGACAGGAACACTGAAGCTTTCTTT	CASSGDRNTEAFF
.	TRBV25-1	.	TRBJ2-7	TGTGCCAGCAGTGATTCGACAGCGATGGGCGAGCAGTACTTC	CASSDSTAMGEQYF
once	TRBV2	TRBD2	TRBJ2-3	TGTGCCAGCAGTGTACGGGGGGGCGGAACAGATACGCAGTATTTT	CASSVRGGGTDTQYF
.	TRBV6-6	.	TRBJ2-3	TGTGCCAGCAGCGGAGGGGATACGCAGTATTTT	CASSGGDTQYF
.	TRBV6-5	TRBD1	TRBJ2-2	TGTGCCAGCAGTTACCAGGGGGCGACCGGGGAGCTGTTTTTT	CASSYQGATGELFF
.	TRBV5-1	TRBD2	TRBJ2-5	TGCGCCAGCACCCCGCTGATAGCGGGGGAGACCCAGTACTTC	CASTPLIAGETQYF
.	TRBV5-1	.	TRBJ1-4	TGCGCCAGCAGCTTGGGGGGCAGGACGGCTAATGAAAAACTGTTTTTT	CASSLGGRTANEKLFF
.	TRBV7-2	.	TRBJ2-5	TGTGCCAGCAGCAGTTTGATGGGGTTCGAGACCCAGTACTTC	CASSSLMGFETQYF
.	TRBV27	.	TRBJ2-1	TGTGCCAGCAGGGGGCCGGGCTACAATGAGCAGTTCTTC	CASRGPGYNEQFF
.	TRBV5-1	TRBD1	TRBJ2-7	TGCGCCAGCCCTCGGACCTCGAGGACAGGGCTCCACGAGCAGTACTTC	CASPRTSRTGLHEQYF
once	TRBV10-3	.	TRBJ2-2	TGTGCCATCAGTGAACCGACAGGTCGAGGAATCACCGGGGAGCTGTTTTTT	CAISEPTGRGITGELFF
.	TRBV9	TRBD2	TRBJ2-5	TGTGCCAGCAGCGTAGGCGCAGGCGGGGGGGCTAAAGAGACCCAGTACTTC	CASSVGAGGGAKETQYF
.	TRBV7-2	.	TRBJ1-2	TGTGCCAGCAGCTTAGAGGGGGGGGCAAACTATGGCTACACCTTC	CASSLEGGANYGYTF
.	TRBV28	TRBD1	TRBJ1-4	TGTGCCAGCAGTCGGGACAGGGTTTGGGAAAAACTGTTTTTT	CASSRDRVWEKLFF
few	TRBV10-3	.	TRBJ2-3	TGTGCCATCAGTGGGACTAGCACAGATACGCAGTATTTT	CAISGTSTDTQYF
.	TRBV19	.	TRBJ1-5	TGTGCCAGTAGTATAGAGGGTCAGGGTTATCAGCCCCAGCATTTT	CASSIEGQGYQPQHF